The 5 T cell receptor beta chains in this list originate from one sample, sequenced in a study of blood T cell repertoires in COVID-19. Assay used: immunoSEQ multiplex PCR; TCRdb lists only in-frame clones, some missing. The repertoire holds 350,000 to 450,000 clones, with about 88% as singletons. The sample comprised peripheral blood. All receptors derive from an older woman with COVID-19, enrolled during active disease.

This chain joins TRBV6-6 and TRBJ2-7, with 7 positions matching TRBD1. Germline CDR1 reads MNHNY; CDR2 reads SVGAGI (reference sequence). The CDR3 length is 15 residues. Trimming took 2 bases from V and 2 from J; bases not matched to a gene: 6. CDR3: CASSYAPGQPYEQYF. The CDR3 nucleotides read TGTGCCAGCAGTTACGCCCCGGGACAGCCCTACGAGCAGTACTTC.

This chain joins TRBV30 and TRBJ1-2; D is unresolved. Germline values: CDR1 GTSNPN, CDR2 SVGIG (reference sequence). With 0 bases removed from V and 2 bases from J, the gap between germline ends came to 16 bases. The CDR3 totals 16 residues. The CDR3 loop is CAWSVWGGRANYGYTF. Written as DNA, the CDR3 is TGTGCCTGGAGTGTATGGGGAGGAAGGGCAAACTATGGCTACACCTTC.

This chain uses TRBV9 with TRBJ1-5; D not resolved. Trimming removed 0 bases from V and 4 bases from J, with 8 bases in between. Germline loops: CDR1 SGDLS, CDR2 YYNGEE. The CDR3 sequence is 14 residues long. Here the CDR3 reads CASSVGPVNQPQHF. The DNA of the CDR3 is TGTGCCAGCAGCGTAGGGCCAGTTAATCAGCCCCAGCATTTT. Full variable domain (outside the CDR3, taken from reference TRBV9 and TRBJ1-5): DSGVTQTPKHLITATGQRVTLRCSPRSGDLSVYWYQQSLDQGLQFLIQYYNGEERAKGNILERFSAQQFPDLHSELNLSSLELGDSALYFCASSVGPVNQPQHFGDGTRLSIL.

This clone has only a few counts. The chain recombines TRBV18 with TRBJ1-2; D gene unclear. The CDR3 loop spans 14 amino acids. From germline, CDR1 is KGHSH and CDR2 LQKENI. With 1 base removed from V and 1 base from J, the gap between germline ends came to 7 bases. The CDR3 DNA sequence: TGTGCCAGCTCACCACAGCAGGATAACTATGGCTACACCTTC. Amino acid sequence: CASSPQQDNYGYTF.

This CDR3 reads CASSSDRGVVLSGYTF. CDR3 bases: TGTGCCAGCAGCTCCGACAGGGGGGTAGTTCTATCTGGCTACACCTTC. The gene calls are TRBV5-4 and TRBJ1-2; 9 bases match TRBD1. V lost 3 bases and J lost 7; bases outside the gene matches: 13. CDR1 SGHNT and CDR2 YYREEE come from the germline V gene (reference sequence). The CDR3 covers 16 residues.